The rows below give T cell receptor beta chains drawn from one sample of a study of blood T cell repertoires in COVID-19. Some clones are missing from TCRdb's copy, which holds only in-frame ones; the method was immunoSEQ multiplex PCR. The data show a few hundred thousand clones, about 85% seen once. The sample was peripheral blood. These receptor sequences come from a woman between 50 and 59 years old who had recovered from COVID-19. Each CDR3 is given with its conserved first and last residue. A D gene is named only where the DNA matches it firmly.

TRBJ2-5,TRBV9,TRBD2,CASSVASSGGKETQYF,TGTGCCAGCAGCGTAGCTTCTAGCGGGGGGAAAGAGACCCAGTACTTC
TRBJ2-6,TRBV4-1,NA,CASSQDRNSGANVLTF,TGCGCCAGCAGCCAAGACAGGAACTCTGGGGCCAACGTCCTGACTTTC
TRBJ2-1,TRBV18,TRBD2,CASSPPSGRGYNEQFF,TGTGCCAGCTCACCGCCCAGCGGGAGAGGATACAATGAGCAGTTCTTC
TRBJ1-6,TRBV2,NA,CASSDPWGGTPLHF,TGTGCCAGCAGTGACCCATGGGGGGGGACACCCCTCCACTTT
TRBJ2-7,TRBV28,NA,CASSYRSNSYEQYF,TGTGCCAGCAGTTACAGATCGAACTCCTACGAGCAGTACTTC
TRBJ2-4,TRBV29-1,NA,CSVFGVLVGIQYF,TGCAGCGTTTTCGGGGTCCTCGTGGGCATTCAGTACTTC
TRBJ1-5,TRBV7-2,NA,CASSARTGNQPQHF,TGTGCCAGCAGCGCCCGGACAGGCAATCAGCCCCAGCATTTT
TRBJ1-2,TRBV29-1,TRBD1,CSVLRGWPLYGYTF,TGCAGCGTTCTCAGGGGGTGGCCCCTCTATGGCTACACCTTC
TRBJ2-5,TRBV7-2,NA,CASSLDTSQTQYF,TGTGCCAGCAGCTTAGACACCAGTCAGACCCAGTACTTC
TRBJ1-4,TRBV28,NA,CASSPSGGGNEKLFF,TGTGCCAGCAGCCCGAGCGGGGGTGGGAATGAAAAACTGTTTTTT